This TCR beta chain originates from a study of T cell repertoires in cytomegalovirus infection (dated by TCRdb to the late 2010s). Context from the whole study: Donor HLA type was relevant to the analysis, because carriage of CMV infection together with the matching HLA type was indicated by public TCR beta signatures. The study at large found these results: Carriers of CMV infection plus the relevant HLA type were discriminated by the cumulative frequency of public TCR beta family members in the study cohort and in an independent roughly 340-donor cohort. In the ex vivo response, HLA-C-restricted CMV-specific TCR beta clonotypes were dominant, and in two of eight donors the single most frequent clonotype came from this HLA-C-restricted group.

The sequencer was an Illumina HiSeq 1500. TCRdb handled the public reads itself, with Q25 trimming in fastp and clone calling in MiXCR, and kept productive beta chains. Duplicate CDR3 protein sequences are folded into a single record with the most common DNA and genes. Counted in this sample were about 460,000 distinct CDR3 sequences; 10% to 12% of them appeared once. Together, the top ten hold about 9.4% of the sample. From the germline V gene (reference sequence), CDR1 is DFQATT and CDR2 is SNEGSKA. CDR3 length: 16 amino acids, cysteine to phenylalanine. Kept here is only the CDR3 DNA, which spans 48 bases and is read in frame from base 1. V is cut by 3 bases and J by 1 base, and the space between the germline ends is 16 bases. To note about this clonotype: There is no known antigen for this receptor. One base away there is no much larger clone; base qualities are not given.

This receptor was taken from a human donor in good health (CMV status not recorded). Some clones in this sample may be carry-over from other donors' samples. Sequenced material: PBMCs. The sequence joins TRBV20-1 to TRBJ2-4, with the identity of the D gene unclear. In nucleotide form, the sequence is TGCAGTGCTAGCAGTTCGCCGGGTTCGGCCAAAAACATTCAGTACTTC. This encodes CSASSSPGSAKNIQYF.